The entry below describes one TCR beta chain. The antigen is unknown. This sample stems from a study of OX40 agonist ivuxolimab in advanced cancers. Study details: Participants averaged about 60 years of age (range roughly 23 to 79) and were 75% to 90% male.

Study-level points and caveats: Undetermined was the antigen specificity of the expanded peripheral T cells. The study observed clonal expansion of CD4+ and CD8+ blood T cells by week 6 at 0.1 to 3.0 mg/kg.

Sequenced by immunoSEQ multiplex PCR; TCRdb stores in-frame clones only, minus some. The top ten clones hold approximately 1.5% of a sample with roughly 53,000 clones, roughly 88% of them seen once. The CDR3 has 12 residues. Germline V gene data show CDR1 as LNHDA and CDR2 as SQIVND (reference sequence). V was clipped by 6 bases and J by 4 bases, with 4 bases between them. The TCR sequence derives from an adult with an advanced solid tumor such as melanoma, head and neck, liver or kidney cancer. V is TRBV19 and J is TRBJ2-6, with D unclear. The starting material was CD4+ or CD8+ T cells sorted from blood, obtained in a trial of the OX40 agonist ivuxolimab. The CDR3 bases are TGTGCCAGTAGGGAGGGGGCCAACGTCCTGACTTTC. This codes for CASREGANVLTF.